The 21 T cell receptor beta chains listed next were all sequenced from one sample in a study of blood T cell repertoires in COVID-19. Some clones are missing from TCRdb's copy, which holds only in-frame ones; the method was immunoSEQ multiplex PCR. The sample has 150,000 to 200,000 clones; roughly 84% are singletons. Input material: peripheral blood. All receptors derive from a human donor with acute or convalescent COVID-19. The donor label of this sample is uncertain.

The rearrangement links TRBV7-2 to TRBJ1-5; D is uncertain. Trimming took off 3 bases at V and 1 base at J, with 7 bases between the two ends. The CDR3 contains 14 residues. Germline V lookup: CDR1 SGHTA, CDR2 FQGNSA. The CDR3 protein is CASSFGRSNQPQHF. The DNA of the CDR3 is TGTGCCAGCAGCTTCGGGAGGAGCAATCAGCCCCAGCATTTT.

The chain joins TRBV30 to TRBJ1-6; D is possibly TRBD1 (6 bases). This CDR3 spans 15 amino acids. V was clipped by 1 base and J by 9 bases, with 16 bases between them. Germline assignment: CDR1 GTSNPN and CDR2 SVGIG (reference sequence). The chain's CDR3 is CAWSAGGGGASPLHF. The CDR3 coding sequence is TGTGCCTGGAGTGCCGGAGGGGGGGGCGCTTCACCCCTCCACTTT.

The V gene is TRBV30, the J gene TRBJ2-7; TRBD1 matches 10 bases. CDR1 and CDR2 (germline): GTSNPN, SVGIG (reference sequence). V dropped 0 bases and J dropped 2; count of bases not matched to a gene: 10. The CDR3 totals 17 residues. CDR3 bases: TGTGCCTGGAGTGTAGAGTTAGGGACAGGGGCCACCTACGAGCAGTACTTC. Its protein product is CAWSVELGTGATYEQYF.

In DNA, the CDR3 is TGTGCCAGCCGCCCAACAGGGGGCGCCTACAATGAGCAGTTCTTC. The encoded protein is CASRPTGGAYNEQFF. J is TRBJ2-1 and V is TRBV6-5, with 9 positions matching TRBD1. This CDR3 region has 15 residues. In germline, CDR1 is MNHEY, CDR2 SVGAGI. Unmatched junction bases numbered 7, after V lost 8 bases and J lost 2 bases.

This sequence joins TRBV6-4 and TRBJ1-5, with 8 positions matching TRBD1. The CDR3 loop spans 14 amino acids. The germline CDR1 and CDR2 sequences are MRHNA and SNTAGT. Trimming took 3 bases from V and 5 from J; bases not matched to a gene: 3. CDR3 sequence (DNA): TGTGCCAGCAGTGATTCACAGGGGGATCAGCCCCAGCATTTT. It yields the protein CASSDSQGDQPQHF.

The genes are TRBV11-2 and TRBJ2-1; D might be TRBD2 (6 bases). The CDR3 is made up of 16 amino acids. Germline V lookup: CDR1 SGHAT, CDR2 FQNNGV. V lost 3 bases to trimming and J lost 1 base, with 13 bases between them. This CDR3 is CASSFSGAQSYNEQFF. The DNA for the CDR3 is TGTGCCAGCAGCTTTAGCGGTGCCCAGTCCTACAATGAGCAGTTCTTC.

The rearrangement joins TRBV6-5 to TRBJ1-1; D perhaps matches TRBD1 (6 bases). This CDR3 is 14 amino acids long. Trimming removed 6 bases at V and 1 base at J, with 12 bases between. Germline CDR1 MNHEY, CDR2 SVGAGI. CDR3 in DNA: TGTGCCAGCAGAGCCGGGACAACGAACACTGAAGCTTTCTTT. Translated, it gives CASRAGTTNTEAFF.

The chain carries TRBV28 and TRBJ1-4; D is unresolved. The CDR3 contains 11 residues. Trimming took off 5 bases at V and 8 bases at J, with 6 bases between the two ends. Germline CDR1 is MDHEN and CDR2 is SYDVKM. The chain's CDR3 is CASSPREKLFF. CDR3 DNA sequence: TGTGCCAGCAGTCCGAGGGAAAAACTGTTTTTT. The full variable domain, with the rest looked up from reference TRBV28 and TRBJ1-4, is DVKVTQSSRYLVKRTGEKVFLECVQDMDHENMFWYRQDPGLGLRLIYFSYDVKMKEKGDIPEGYSVSREKKERFSLILESASTNQTSMYLCASSPREKLFFGSGTQLSVL.

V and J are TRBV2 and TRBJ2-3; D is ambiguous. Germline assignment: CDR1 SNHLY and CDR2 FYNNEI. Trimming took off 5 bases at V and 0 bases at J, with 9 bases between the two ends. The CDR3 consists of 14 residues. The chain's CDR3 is CASSRARSTDTQYF. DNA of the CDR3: TGTGCCAGCAGTAGAGCCCGAAGCACAGATACGCAGTATTTT.

The CDR3 sequence: CASSLLAGPRDEQFF. CDR3 nucleotides: TGTGCCAGCAGTCTCCTAGCGGGGCCCCGGGATGAGCAGTTCTTC. The chain recombines TRBV6-2 or TRBV6-3 with TRBJ2-1; 9 positions match TRBD2. The V segment lost 5 bases and the J segment 8 bases; nucleotides outside the gene matches: 10. The germline gives CDR1 MNHEY, CDR2 SVGEGT. CDR3 length equals 15 residues.

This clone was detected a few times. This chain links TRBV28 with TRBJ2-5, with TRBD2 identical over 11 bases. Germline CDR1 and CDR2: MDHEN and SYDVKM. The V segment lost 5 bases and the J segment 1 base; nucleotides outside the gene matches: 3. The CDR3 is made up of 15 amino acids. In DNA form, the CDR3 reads TGTGCCAGCAGTATTAGCGGGAGGGCCCAAGAGACCCAGTACTTC. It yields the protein CASSISGRAQETQYF.

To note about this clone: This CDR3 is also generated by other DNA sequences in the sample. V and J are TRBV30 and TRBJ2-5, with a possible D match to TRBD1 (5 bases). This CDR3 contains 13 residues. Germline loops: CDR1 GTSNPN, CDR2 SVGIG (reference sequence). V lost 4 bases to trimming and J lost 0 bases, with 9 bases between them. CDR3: CAWTQGYQETQYF. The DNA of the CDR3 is TGTGCCTGGACTCAGGGATACCAAGAGACCCAGTACTTC.

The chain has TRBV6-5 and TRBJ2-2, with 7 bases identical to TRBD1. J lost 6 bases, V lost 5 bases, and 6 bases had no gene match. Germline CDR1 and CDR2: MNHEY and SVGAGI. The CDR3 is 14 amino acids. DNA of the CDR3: TGTGCCAGCAGTCTGGACAGGATGGCCGGGGAGCTGTTTTTT. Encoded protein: CASSLDRMAGELFF.

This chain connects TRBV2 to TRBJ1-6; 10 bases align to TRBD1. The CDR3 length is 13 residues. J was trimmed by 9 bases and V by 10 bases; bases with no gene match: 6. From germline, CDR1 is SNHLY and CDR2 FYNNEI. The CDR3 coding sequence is TGTGCCACTAGACAGGGGGCTAGTTCACCCCTCCACTTT. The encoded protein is CATRQGASSPLHF.

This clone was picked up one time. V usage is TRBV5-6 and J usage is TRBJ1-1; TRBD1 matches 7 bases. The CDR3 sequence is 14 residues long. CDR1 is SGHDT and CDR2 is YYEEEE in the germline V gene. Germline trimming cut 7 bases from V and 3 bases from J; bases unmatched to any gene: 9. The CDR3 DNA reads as TGTGCCAGCTTACCGACAGGGCGGCACACTGAAGCTTTCTTT. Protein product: CASLPTGRHTEAFF.

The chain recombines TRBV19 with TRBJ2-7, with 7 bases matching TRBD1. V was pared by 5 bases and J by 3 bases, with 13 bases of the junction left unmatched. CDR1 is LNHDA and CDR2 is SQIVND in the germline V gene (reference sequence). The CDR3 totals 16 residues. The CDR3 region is CASSYRSRGSGYEQYF. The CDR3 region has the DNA TGTGCCAGTAGTTATCGTTCCAGGGGGTCCGGCTACGAGCAGTACTTC.

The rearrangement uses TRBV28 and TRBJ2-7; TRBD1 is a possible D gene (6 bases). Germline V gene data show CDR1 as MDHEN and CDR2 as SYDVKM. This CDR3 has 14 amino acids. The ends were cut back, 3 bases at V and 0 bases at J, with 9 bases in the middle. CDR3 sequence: CASSLYRDSYEQYF. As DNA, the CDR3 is TGTGCCAGCAGTTTGTACAGGGACTCCTACGAGCAGTACTTC.

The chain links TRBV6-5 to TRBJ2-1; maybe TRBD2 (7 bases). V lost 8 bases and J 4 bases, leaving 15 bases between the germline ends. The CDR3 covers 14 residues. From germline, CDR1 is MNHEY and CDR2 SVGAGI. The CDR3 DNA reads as TGTGCCAGCGCCCCGGGGGGCGGATACAATGAGCAGTTCTTC. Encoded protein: CASAPGGGYNEQFF.

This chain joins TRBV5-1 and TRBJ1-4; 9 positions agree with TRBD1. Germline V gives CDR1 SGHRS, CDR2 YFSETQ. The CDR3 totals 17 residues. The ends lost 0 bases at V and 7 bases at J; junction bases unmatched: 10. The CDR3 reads CASSLDNSGQGGEKLFF. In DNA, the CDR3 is TGCGCCAGCAGCTTGGATAATTCGGGACAGGGAGGTGAAAAACTGTTTTTT.

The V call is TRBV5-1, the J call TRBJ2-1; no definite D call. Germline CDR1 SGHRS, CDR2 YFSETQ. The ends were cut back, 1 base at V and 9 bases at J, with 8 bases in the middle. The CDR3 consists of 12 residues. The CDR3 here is CASSLTRFEQFF. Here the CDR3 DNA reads TGCGCCAGCAGCTTGACCCGGTTTGAGCAGTTCTTC.

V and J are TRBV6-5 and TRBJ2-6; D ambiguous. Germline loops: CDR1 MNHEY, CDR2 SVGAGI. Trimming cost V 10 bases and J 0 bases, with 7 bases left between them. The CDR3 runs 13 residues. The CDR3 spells CATHTSGANVLTF. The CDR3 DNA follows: TGTGCCACTCACACCTCTGGGGCCAACGTCCTGACTTTC.